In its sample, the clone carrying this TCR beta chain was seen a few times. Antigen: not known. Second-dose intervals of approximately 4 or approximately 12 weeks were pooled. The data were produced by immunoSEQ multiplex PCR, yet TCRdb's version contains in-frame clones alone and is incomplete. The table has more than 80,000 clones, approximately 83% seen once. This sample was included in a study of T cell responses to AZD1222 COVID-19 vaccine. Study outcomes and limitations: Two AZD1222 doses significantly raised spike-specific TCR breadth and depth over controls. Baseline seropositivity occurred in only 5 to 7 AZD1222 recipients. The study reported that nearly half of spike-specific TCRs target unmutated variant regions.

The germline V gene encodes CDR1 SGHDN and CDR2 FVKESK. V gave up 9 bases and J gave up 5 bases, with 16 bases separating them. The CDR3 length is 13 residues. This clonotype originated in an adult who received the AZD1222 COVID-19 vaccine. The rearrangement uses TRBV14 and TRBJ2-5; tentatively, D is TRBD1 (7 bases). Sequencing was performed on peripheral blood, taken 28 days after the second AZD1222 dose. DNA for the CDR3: TGTGCCAGTAGACAGGGAGGAAGGGAGACCCAGTACTTC. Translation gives CASRQGGRETQYF.